This T cell receptor (beta chain) was identified during a study of blood T cell repertoires in COVID-19. Clones were read by immunoSEQ multiplex PCR, and TCRdb kept only the in-frame ones, dropping some. The sample lists 65,000 to 70,000 clones, 60% to 85% occurring once. This CDR3 contains 12 residues. The germline CDR1 and CDR2 sequences are MDHEN and SYDVKM. Trimming took 8 bases from V and 3 from J, leaving 11 bases between them. The TCR sequence derives from a human donor in a cohort sampled during active COVID-19. The chain uses TRBV28 and TRBJ2-7; D perhaps matches TRBD2 (6 bases). The sequenced sample was peripheral blood. The CDR3 here is CASGVSGYEQYF. CDR3 coding DNA: TGTGCCAGCGGAGTTAGCGGCTACGAGCAGTACTTC.